Listed below are T cell receptor beta chains from one sample, sequenced in a study of cytomegalovirus exposure and HLA in healthy donors. Method: immunoSEQ multiplex PCR; TCRdb's copy keeps in-frame clones and lacks some. The sample contains some 120,000 clones, about four fifths of which appear only once. Sequenced sample: PBMCs. Receptor source: a woman under 30 in good health and CMV-seronegative. Both conserved end residues are part of each CDR3. The order of the fields is D gene, V gene, J gene, clone size, CDR3 protein, CDR3 DNA. D genes are given only for firm matches. A clone size is listed for some rows: how often the clone was seen (once, few, many), or a class if it is expanded.

D: -; V: TRBV19; J: TRBJ2-1; size: -; CDR3: CASSPKRGYNEQFF; DNA: TGTGCCAGTAGTCCAAAGAGGGGGTACAATGAGCAGTTCTTC
D: TRBD1; V: TRBV11-2; J: TRBJ1-2; size: -; CDR3: CASTRGGTGRLHGYTF; DNA: TGTGCCAGCACAAGAGGGGGGACAGGAAGGTTGCATGGCTACACCTTC
D: TRBD1; V: TRBV11-2; J: TRBJ1-1; size: few; CDR3: CASSLVVGQDFAEAFF; DNA: TGTGCCAGCAGCTTAGTAGTCGGACAGGATTTCGCTGAAGCTTTCTTT
D: -; V: TRBV5-1; J: TRBJ2-3; size: few; CDR3: CASSFWGRDTQYF; DNA: TGCGCCAGCAGCTTCTGGGGGAGGGATACGCAGTATTTT
D: -; V: TRBV18; J: TRBJ2-7; size: -; CDR3: CASSPGLTTYEQYF; DNA: TGTGCCAGCTCACCTGGACTAACAACCTACGAGCAGTACTTC
D: TRBD1; V: TRBV5-1; J: TRBJ1-1; size: -; CDR3: CASKKQGSYTEAFF; DNA: TGCGCCAGCAAAAAACAGGGGTCGTACACTGAAGCTTTCTTT
D: TRBD2; V: TRBV4-1; J: TRBJ2-7; size: -; CDR3: CASSQDITGTKGYEQYF; DNA: TGCGCCAGCAGCCAAGACATTACCGGGACTAAGGGCTACGAGCAGTACTTC
D: -; V: TRBV30; J: TRBJ1-1; size: -; CDR3: CACGRRWMNTEAFF; DNA: TGTGCCTGTGGTCGGAGGTGGATGAACACTGAAGCTTTCTTT
D: TRBD1; V: TRBV18; J: TRBJ1-2; size: -; CDR3: CASSPDRDGNGYTF; DNA: TGTGCCAGCTCACCCGACAGGGATGGGAATGGCTACACCTTC
D: -; V: TRBV7-2; J: TRBJ2-2; size: -; CDR3: CASSLRLPGGPGELFF; DNA: TGTGCCAGCAGCTTACGACTCCCCGGGGGACCCGGGGAGCTGTTTTTT
D: -; V: TRBV18; J: TRBJ1-5; size: -; CDR3: CASSVDGVSNQPQHF; DNA: TGTGCCAGCTCCGTGGACGGGGTTAGCAATCAGCCCCAGCATTTT
D: -; V: TRBV7-2; J: TRBJ2-1; size: -; CDR3: CASSLFKAGDEQFF; DNA: TGTGCCAGCAGCTTATTTAAGGCGGGCGATGAGCAGTTCTTC
D: -; V: TRBV7-2; J: TRBJ2-5; size: -; CDR3: CASSVTGPETQYF; DNA: TGTGCCAGCAGCGTAACAGGGCCCGAGACCCAGTACTTC
D: -; V: TRBV5-1; J: TRBJ2-7; size: -; CDR3: CASSLQGIGYEQYF; DNA: TGCGCCAGCAGCTTGCAGGGGATTGGCTACGAGCAGTACTTC
D: TRBD1; V: TRBV7-3; J: TRBJ2-1; size: -; CDR3: CASSPGQQYNEQFF; DNA: TGTGCCAGCAGCCCGGGACAGCAGTACAATGAGCAGTTCTTC
D: -; V: TRBV7-2; J: TRBJ1-2; size: -; CDR3: CASSLVRTENQGYTF; DNA: TGTGCCAGCAGCTTAGTGAGGACAGAGAACCAGGGCTACACCTTC
D: TRBD1; V: TRBV9; J: TRBJ2-7; size: few; CDR3: CASSPRGQTDYEQYF; DNA: TGTGCCAGCAGCCCGAGGGGGCAGACTGATTACGAGCAGTACTTC
D: TRBD1; V: TRBV7-9; J: TRBJ1-2; size: -; CDR3: CASSLEGTANYGYTF; DNA: TGTGCCAGCAGCTTAGAAGGGACAGCAAACTATGGCTACACCTTC
D: -; V: TRBV1; J: TRBJ2-2; size: -; CDR3: CTSSHRPTFLFF; DNA: TGCACCAGCAGCCACCGGCCGACTTTCCTGTTTTTT
D: -; V: TRBV5-1; J: TRBJ2-1; size: few; CDR3: CASSGGSGSYNEQFF; DNA: TGCGCCAGCAGTGGGGGCTCGGGCTCCTACAATGAGCAGTTCTTC
D: -; V: TRBV5-3; J: TRBJ1-1; size: -; CDR3: CARSYREFIWAFF; DNA: TGTGCCAGAAGCTACAGGGAGTTCATTTGGGCTTTCTTT
D: -; V: TRBV5-1; J: TRBJ2-1; size: -; CDR3: CASSLVGQPYNEQFF; DNA: TGCGCCAGCAGCTTGGTTGGACAGCCCTACAATGAGCAGTTCTTC
D: -; V: TRBV12-2; J: TRBJ1-1; size: -; CDR3: CASRLGGYRSTEAFF; DNA: TGTGCAAGTCGCTTAGGTGGTTATAGATCCACTGAAGCTTTCTTT
D: TRBD2; V: TRBV5-1; J: TRBJ2-3; size: -; CDR3: CASSFQLAESTDTQYF; DNA: TGCGCCAGCAGCTTCCAACTAGCGGAGAGCACAGATACGCAGTATTTT
D: -; V: TRBV2; J: TRBJ2-7; size: -; CDR3: CASRGSSPRGDEQYF; DNA: TGTGCCAGCAGGGGCTCCTCCCCCAGGGGCGACGAGCAGTACTTC
D: TRBD1; V: TRBV7-2; J: TRBJ2-7; size: -; CDR3: CASSLDRAGEQYF; DNA: TGTGCCAGCAGCCTGGACAGGGCCGGCGAGCAGTACTTC
D: -; V: TRBV6-5; J: TRBJ2-7; size: -; CDR3: CASRARGRSYEQYF; DNA: TGTGCCAGCAGGGCCAGGGGACGCTCCTACGAGCAGTACTTC
D: TRBD1; V: TRBV7-2; J: TRBJ1-5; size: once; CDR3: CASSLAQGTEAYSNQPQHF; DNA: TGTGCCAGCAGCTTAGCACAGGGGACTGAGGCTTATAGCAATCAGCCCCAGCATTTT
D: -; V: TRBV4-3; J: TRBJ1-1; size: -; CDR3: CASSQTLEQTLNTEAFF; DNA: TGCGCCAGCAGCCAAACTTTAGAACAGACCTTGAACACTGAAGCTTTCTTT
D: -; V: TRBV4-3; J: TRBJ1-2; size: -; CDR3: CASSQYEGVGYTF; DNA: TGCGCCAGCAGCCAGTACGAGGGGGTTGGCTACACCTTC
D: TRBD2; V: TRBV6-5; J: TRBJ2-7; size: once; CDR3: CASSPSGGQSYEQYF; DNA: TGTGCCAGCAGTCCTAGCGGGGGGCAATCCTACGAGCAGTACTTC
D: -; V: TRBV9; J: TRBJ1-1; size: -; CDR3: CASSVDYMNTEAFF; DNA: TGTGCCAGCAGCGTAGACTACATGAACACTGAAGCTTTCTTT